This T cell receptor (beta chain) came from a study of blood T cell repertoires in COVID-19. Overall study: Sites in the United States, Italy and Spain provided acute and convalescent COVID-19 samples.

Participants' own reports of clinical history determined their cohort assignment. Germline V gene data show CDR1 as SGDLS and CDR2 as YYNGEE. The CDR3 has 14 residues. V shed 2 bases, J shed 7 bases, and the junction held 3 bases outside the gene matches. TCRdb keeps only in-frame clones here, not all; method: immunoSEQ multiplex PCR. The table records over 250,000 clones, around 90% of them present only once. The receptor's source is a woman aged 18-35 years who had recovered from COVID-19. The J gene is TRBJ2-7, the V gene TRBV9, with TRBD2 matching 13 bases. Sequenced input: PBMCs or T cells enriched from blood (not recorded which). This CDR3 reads CASSVGLAGVEQYF. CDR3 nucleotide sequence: TGTGCCAGCAGCGTTGGACTAGCGGGGGTTGAGCAGTACTTC.